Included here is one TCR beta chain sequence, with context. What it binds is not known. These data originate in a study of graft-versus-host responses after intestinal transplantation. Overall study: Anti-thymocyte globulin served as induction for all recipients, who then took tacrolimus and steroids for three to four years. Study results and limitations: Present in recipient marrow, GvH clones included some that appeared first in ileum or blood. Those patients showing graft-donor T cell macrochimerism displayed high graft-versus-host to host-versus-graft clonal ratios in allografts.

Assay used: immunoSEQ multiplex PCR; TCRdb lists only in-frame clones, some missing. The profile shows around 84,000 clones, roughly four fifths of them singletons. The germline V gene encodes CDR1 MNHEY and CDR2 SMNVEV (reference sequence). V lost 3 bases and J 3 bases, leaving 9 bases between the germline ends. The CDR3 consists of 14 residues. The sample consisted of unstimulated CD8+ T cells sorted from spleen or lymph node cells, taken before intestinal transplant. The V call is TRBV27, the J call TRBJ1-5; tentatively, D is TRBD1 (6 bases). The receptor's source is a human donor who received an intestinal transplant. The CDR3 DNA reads TGTGCCAGCAGTTTCGGACAGACCAATCAGCCCCAGCATTTT. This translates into CASSFGQTNQPQHF.